These 25 T cell receptor beta chains were sequenced from one sample in a study of blood T cell repertoires in COVID-19 (dated by TCRdb to about 2020). The method was the immunoSEQ multiplex PCR assay. TCRdb carries this immuneACCESS record with in-frame sequences only. Its versions omit some clonotypes, under half of them owing to an unresolved V gene in the studies checked, with the rest unexplained. This sample is represented by about 81,000 clones; approximately 78% of them were singletons. The ten largest clones add up to around 6.9% of the sample. The sequenced material came from peripheral blood. These receptors came from a human donor in a cohort sampled during active COVID-19.

This clone was counted once. In DNA form, the CDR3 reads TGTGCCAGCAGCAGCGCCTCTACCTATGGCTACACCTTC. Residues: CASSSASTYGYTF. The rearrangement joins TRBV9 to TRBJ1-2, with no clear D. This CDR3 contains 13 residues. The ends were cut back, 4 bases at V and 4 bases at J, with 11 bases in the middle. CDR1 and CDR2 from the germline V gene are SGDLS and YYNGEE. The full variable domain, its missing parts supplied by reference TRBV9 and TRBJ1-2, is DSGVTQTPKHLITATGQRVTLRCSPRSGDLSVYWYQQSLDQGLQFLIQYYNGEERAKGNILERFSAQQFPDLHSELNLSSLELGDSALYFCASSSASTYGYTFGSGTRLTVV.

This chain connects TRBV9 to TRBJ2-5; 7 bases align to TRBD1. Looked up from germline, CDR1 is SGDLS and CDR2 is YYNGEE. Unmatched junction bases numbered 6, after V lost 0 bases and J lost 4 bases. The length of the CDR3 is 15 residues. CDR3 loop: CASSVATGVGETQYF. The CDR3 nucleotides are TGTGCCAGCAGCGTAGCTACAGGGGTGGGAGAGACCCAGTACTTC. Based on the CDR3 plus reference TRBV9 and TRBJ2-5, the full variable domain is DSGVTQTPKHLITATGQRVTLRCSPRSGDLSVYWYQQSLDQGLQFLIQYYNGEERAKGNILERFSAQQFPDLHSELNLSSLELGDSALYFCASSVATGVGETQYFGPGTRLLVL.

The rearrangement links TRBV6-6 to TRBJ2-2; 8 bases map to TRBD1. Trimming took 4 bases from V and 6 from J; bases not matched to a gene: 7. The CDR3 spans 15 residues. From germline, CDR1 is MNHNY and CDR2 SVGAGI (reference sequence). In DNA form, the CDR3 reads TGTGCCAGCAGTTTGGTGGCAGGGGGCCCCGGGGAGCTGTTTTTT. Its protein is CASSLVAGGPGELFF.

The gene calls are TRBV7-2 and TRBJ2-5, with 7 bases lining up with TRBD1. CDR1 SGHTA and CDR2 FQGNSA come from the germline V gene. After removal of 3 bases from V and 5 bases from J, the junction contained 9 bases not matched to a gene. The CDR3 runs to 15 residues. CDR3 loop: CASSFGTVVSETQYF. CDR3 nucleotides: TGTGCCAGCAGCTTCGGGACAGTCGTCAGTGAGACCCAGTACTTC. The entire variable domain, with the rest obtained from reference TRBV7-2 and TRBJ2-5, is as follows: GAGVSQSPSNKVTEKGKDVELRCDPISGHTALYWYRQSLGQGLEFLIYFQGNSAPDKSGLPSDRFSAERTGGSVSTLTIQRTQQEDSAVYLCASSFGTVVSETQYFGPGTRLLVL.

This chain's CDR3 is CASSQSRVSGNTIYF. CDR3 in DNA: TGTGCCAGCAGTCAATCGCGGGTCTCTGGAAACACCATATATTTT. The chain couples TRBV6-6 to TRBJ1-3; no definite D call. CDR1 is MNHNY, CDR2 SVGAGI, per germline (reference sequence). V lost 5 bases and J lost 0, with 11 bases in between. The CDR3 spans 15 residues.

V gene TRBV6-5 combines with J gene TRBJ1-1; 7 nucleotides agree with TRBD1. V was clipped by 5 bases and J by 4 bases; unmatched bases: 10. Germline values: CDR1 MNHEY, CDR2 SVGAGI. This CDR3 region has 15 residues. The CDR3 bases are TGTGCCAGCAGTCTGACAGGGCTAGGGTCCACTGAAGCTTTCTTT. Encoded protein: CASSLTGLGSTEAFF.

This chain joins TRBV30 and TRBJ1-2, with D perhaps TRBD1 (6 bases). With 0 bases removed from V and 7 bases from J, the gap between germline ends came to 12 bases. The CDR3 is made up of 13 amino acids. Germline lookup yields CDR1 GTSNPN and CDR2 SVGIG (reference sequence). The CDR3: CAWSVQGGSGYTF. The CDR3 nucleotides are TGTGCCTGGAGTGTACAAGGGGGAAGTGGCTACACCTTC.

This chain's CDR3 is CASGEYNQETQYF. The CDR3 DNA is TGTGCCAGCGGAGAGTACAACCAAGAGACCCAGTACTTC. The chain uses TRBV5-4 and TRBJ2-5; D not certain. Germline lookup yields CDR1 SGHNT and CDR2 YYREEE (reference sequence). Trimming removed 7 bases from V and 0 bases from J, with 10 bases in between. The CDR3 covers 13 residues.

Remarks on this clone: The sample has other DNA sequences that encode this CDR3 too. The chain carries TRBV18 and TRBJ2-7; D is perhaps TRBD1 (6 bases). The V gene's germline CDR1 is KGHSH and CDR2 LQKENI. Trimming stripped 3 bases from V and 5 bases from J, with 8 bases between. The CDR3 is 12 residues long. In DNA form, the CDR3 reads TGTGCCAGCTCACCGTCAGGGGACGAGCAGTACTTC. Translating gives CASSPSGDEQYF.

This clone was recorded at least ten times. CDR3 coding DNA: TGTGCCAGCAGCCCTACAGGGGGCTATGGCTACACCTTC. Its translation is CASSPTGGYGYTF. This chain connects TRBV5-4 to TRBJ1-2; TRBD1 matches at 8 bases. The CDR3 is made up of 13 amino acids. V shed 4 bases, J shed 4 bases, and the junction held 3 bases outside the gene matches. The V gene's germline CDR1 is SGHNT and CDR2 YYREEE (reference sequence).

V usage is TRBV7-2 and J usage is TRBJ1-5, with D possibly matching TRBD1 (5 bases). This CDR3 is 13 amino acids long. The germline CDR1 and CDR2 sequences are SGHTA and FQGNSA. Trimming took 2 bases from V and 6 from J, leaving 8 bases between them. The CDR3 here is CASSLWGGQPQHF. The CDR3 DNA sequence: TGTGCCAGCAGCTTATGGGGGGGTCAGCCCCAGCATTTT.

This rearrangement joins TRBV15 to TRBJ1-4, with no clear D. The CDR3 covers 14 residues. Germline-derived CDR1 and CDR2 are LNHNV and YYDKDF (reference sequence). Trimming pared 8 bases from V and 5 bases from J, leaving 15 bases between. CDR3 DNA sequence: TGTGCCACCTCGCCCCGTCCGGGAAATGAAAAACTGTTTTTT. Translating gives CATSPRPGNEKLFF.

This clone occurred a few times. The chain links TRBV4-1 to TRBJ2-7, with 9 bases matching TRBD1. The CDR3 consists of 13 residues. The ends lost 4 bases at V and 6 bases at J; junction bases unmatched: 4. Per germline, CDR1 MGHRA and CDR2 YSYEKL. CDR3 sequence (DNA): TGCGCCAGCAGCCGCCGGACAGGGGCCGAGCAGTACTTC. Its protein product is CASSRRTGAEQYF.

V usage is TRBV9 and J usage is TRBJ2-2; D remains unclear. This CDR3 has 21 amino acids. From germline, CDR1 is SGDLS and CDR2 YYNGEE. Between the trimmed V and J ends, which lost 0 bases and 9 bases, there was a span of 33 bases. The DNA of the CDR3 is TGTGCCAGCAGCGTAGAGTCGGTTGGCAGAACTCCCCCGAGAGGTCCCCGGGAGCTGTTTTTT. Residues: CASSVESVGRTPPRGPRELFF.

In regard to this clone: Mismatch with germline at one junction end may stem from a read error. The V and J genes are TRBV3-1 (or the pseudogene TRBV3-2) and TRBJ2-7, with TRBD1 matching over 10 bases. The CDR3 is 15 residues long. Germline V gives CDR1 LGHDT, CDR2 YNNKEL (reference sequence). CDR3: CASTQGPGQGKEQYF. The CDR3 nucleotides are TGTGCCAGCACCCAAGGTCCGGGACAGGGGAAAGAGCAGTACTTC.

J is TRBJ2-7 and V is TRBV5-6, with D perhaps TRBD1 (5 bases). The CDR3 totals 12 residues. CDR1 and CDR2 (germline): SGHDT, YYEEEE. V was cut by 0 bases and J by 11 bases, with 12 bases left in between. The CDR3 nucleotides are TGTGCCAGCAGCTTGGACAGGAGCCTGGAGTACTTC. Translated, it gives CASSLDRSLEYF. Looking up the rest from reference TRBV5-6 and TRBJ2-7 gives the full variable domain: DAGVTQSPTHLIKTRGQQVTLRCSPKSGHDTVSWYQQALGQGPQFIFQYYEEEERQRGNFPDRFSGHQFPNYSSELNVNALLLGDSALYLCASSLDRSLEYFGPGTRLTVT.

This clone was counted once. The chain couples TRBV29-1 to TRBJ1-1; the D gene is possibly TRBD1 (5 bases). Per germline, CDR1 SQVTM and CDR2 ANQGSEA. The CDR3 contains 11 residues. V lost 7 bases to trimming and J lost 2 bases, with 8 bases between them. Here the CDR3 DNA reads TGCAGCGGCGGGGGTAACACTGAAGCTTTCTTT. Translated, it gives CSGGGNTEAFF.

On this clone: One end of the junction varies from germline; a read error may be responsible. V and J are TRBV7-7 and TRBJ2-7; 7 bases fit TRBD1. The CDR3 sequence is 14 residues long. CDR1 is SSHAT, CDR2 FNYEAQ, per germline (reference sequence). The CDR3 spells CASSLGQGAYEQYF. For the CDR3, the DNA is TGTGCTAGCAGCTTAGGGCAGGGGGCCTACGAGCAGTACTTC.

The gene calls are TRBV3-1 (or the pseudogene TRBV3-2) and TRBJ2-5; 9 bases are shared with TRBD2. V was clipped by 4 bases and J by 3 bases; unmatched bases: 3. From germline, CDR1 is LGHDT and CDR2 YNNKEL (reference sequence). The CDR3 sequence is 14 residues long. CDR3 in amino acids: CASSRRGGKETQYF. Here the CDR3 DNA reads TGTGCCAGCAGCCGGCGGGGGGGTAAAGAGACCCAGTACTTC.

The chain uses TRBV6-5 and TRBJ1-2, with D possibly being TRBD1 (5 bases). V lost 4 bases, J lost 7 bases, and 19 bases lay in between. This CDR3 comprises 15 residues. CDR1 MNHEY and CDR2 SVGAGI come from the germline V gene. DNA of the CDR3: TGTGCCAGCAGTTCGCTCGGGGCCGGGGGACTTGGCTACACCTTC. Translation: CASSSLGAGGLGYTF.

The J gene is TRBJ1-3, the V gene TRBV9, with TRBD1 matching over 10 bases. Germline CDR1 SGDLS, CDR2 YYNGEE. CDR3 length equals 15 residues. V lost 3 bases to trimming and J lost 1 base; unmatched junction nucleotides: 1. The CDR3 spells CASSGDRGSGNTIYF. CDR3 nucleotides: TGTGCCAGCAGCGGGGACAGGGGATCTGGAAACACCATATATTTT.

The gene calls are TRBV19 and TRBJ2-6; 7 nucleotides agree with TRBD2. In germline, CDR1 is LNHDA, CDR2 SQIVND (reference sequence). The CDR3 contains 16 residues. J lost 4 bases, V lost 2 bases, and 5 bases had no gene match. In DNA, the CDR3 is TGTGCCAGTAGTATAATGGGAGGGACCGGGGCCAACGTCCTGACTTTC. The encoded protein is CASSIMGGTGANVLTF. The full variable domain, its missing parts supplied by reference TRBV19 and TRBJ2-6, is DGGITQSPKYLFRKEGQNVTLSCEQNLNHDAMYWYRQDPGQGLRLIYYSQIVNDFQKGDIAEGYSVSREKKESFPLTVTSAQKNPTAFYLCASSIMGGTGANVLTFGAGSRLTVL.

This chain uses TRBV18 with TRBJ1-1, with TRBD1 matching 10 bases. CDR3 length: 17 residues. Germline trimming cut 5 bases from V and 3 bases from J; bases unmatched to any gene: 12. Germline V gene lookup returns CDR1 KGHSH and CDR2 LQKENI. The DNA for the CDR3 is TGTGCCAGCTCAAACACCCGGGACAGGGGTAGCCACACTGAAGCTTTCTTT. Protein product: CASSNTRDRGSHTEAFF.

This sequence joins TRBV10-2 and TRBJ1-6; D perhaps matches TRBD1 (5 bases). Germline assignment: CDR1 WSHSY and CDR2 SAAADI. The CDR3 has 11 residues. V lost 8 bases and J 8 bases, leaving 7 bases between the germline ends. The CDR3 spells CASQQDSPLHF. The CDR3 coding sequence is TGCGCCAGCCAACAGGATTCACCCCTCCACTTT.

The rearrangement joins TRBV3-1 (or the pseudogene TRBV3-2) to TRBJ2-1; D remains ambiguous. Germline loops: CDR1 LGHDT, CDR2 YNNKEL (reference sequence). The V end lost 3 bases, the J end lost 5 bases, and 20 bases lay between the germline ends. This CDR3 is 17 amino acids long. CDR3 coding DNA: TGTGCCAGCAGCCACTACCCGAGGCGTCGCCAGCACAATGAGCAGTTCTTC. As protein: CASSHYPRRRQHNEQFF.